This section outlines one T cell receptor (beta chain) sequence together with its context. The antigen is unknown. This record belongs to a study of shared clonotypes between healthy human individuals. The study's findings and limits: Of the naive CD4 clonotypes, roughly 5% were shared across several donors.

Sequencing was at deep level. Authors' processing steps: Filtering was not the same, since immunoSEQ gave junction-only sequences without quality scores. Profiling relied on immunoSEQ multiplex PCR, and the TCRdb table lists in-frame clones only, not all of them. V, J and clone size are taken as reported in that table, and D and trimming were inferred from the DNA itself. The sample gives around 550,000 clones, about 95% of which show up once; roughly 0.06% is in the top ten. The sequenced sample was naive CD4+ T cells sorted from blood. Noted subset: CD45RA+ positively selected. This TCR derives from a woman under 40 in good health.

CDR3 in DNA: TGTGCCAGTACTACGGGACTAGGTCTCCACAATGAGCAGTTCTTC. The encoded protein is CASTTGLGLHNEQFF. The gene calls are TRBV19 and TRBJ2-1; 8 nucleotides agree with TRBD2. The J segment lost 5 bases and the V segment lost 7 bases, leaving 10 bases of the junction unmatched. From germline, CDR1 is LNHDA and CDR2 SQIVND (reference sequence). The CDR3 is made up of 15 amino acids.